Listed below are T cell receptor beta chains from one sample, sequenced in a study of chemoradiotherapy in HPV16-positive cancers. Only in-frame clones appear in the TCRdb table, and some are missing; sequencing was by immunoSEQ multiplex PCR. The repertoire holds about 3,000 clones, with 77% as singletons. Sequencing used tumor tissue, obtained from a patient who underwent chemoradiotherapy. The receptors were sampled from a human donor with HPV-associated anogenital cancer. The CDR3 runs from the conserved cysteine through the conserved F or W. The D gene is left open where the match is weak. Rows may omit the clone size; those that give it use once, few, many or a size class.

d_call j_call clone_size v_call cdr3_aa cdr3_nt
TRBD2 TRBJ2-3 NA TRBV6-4 CASSERGGTDTQYF TGTGCCAGCAGTGAGCGGGGGGGCACAGATACGCAGTATTTT
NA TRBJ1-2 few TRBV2 CASSDDGVLGYTF TGTGCCAGCAGTGACGACGGGGTCTTGGGCTACACCTTC
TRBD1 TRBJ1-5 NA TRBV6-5 CASSWGTGDQPQHF TGTGCCAGCAGTTGGGGGACAGGGGATCAGCCCCAGCATTTT
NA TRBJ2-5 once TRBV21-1 CASRSKIKETQYF TGTGCCAGCCGAAGCAAGATAAAAGAGACCCAGTACTTC
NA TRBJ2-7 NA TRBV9 CASSVDLGIHEQYF TGTGCCAGCAGCGTCGACCTGGGGATCCACGAGCAGTACTTC
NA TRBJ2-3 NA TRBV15 CATEGTASTDTQYF TGTGCCACGGAGGGGACGGCTAGCACAGATACGCAGTATTTT
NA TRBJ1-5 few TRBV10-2 CASSSDGNQPQHF TGCGCCAGCTCTAGCGATGGTAATCAGCCCCAGCATTTT
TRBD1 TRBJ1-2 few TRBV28 CASSYNRGDSGYTF TGTGCCAGCAGTTACAACAGGGGAGATAGTGGCTACACCTTC
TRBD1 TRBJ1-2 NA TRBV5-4 CASSKDRSGYGYTF TGTGCCAGCAGCAAGGACAGGAGCGGCTATGGCTACACCTTC
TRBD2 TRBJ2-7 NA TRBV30 CAWSVGLADYEQYF TGTGCCTGGAGTGTCGGACTAGCGGACTACGAGCAGTACTTC
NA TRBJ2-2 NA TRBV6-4 CASSDSDNTGELFF TGTGCCAGCAGTGACTCGGACAACACCGGGGAGCTGTTTTTT
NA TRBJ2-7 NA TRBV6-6 CASILDPRGRLGQYF TGTGCCAGCATCCTCGACCCCAGGGGGAGGTTAGGGCAGTACTTC
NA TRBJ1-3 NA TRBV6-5 CASRQLGVSGNTIYF TGTGCCAGCAGACAACTCGGGGTCTCTGGAAACACCATATATTTT
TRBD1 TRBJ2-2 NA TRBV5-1 CASSPTQGGTGLIGELFF TGCGCCAGCAGCCCCACCCAGGGGGGGACAGGGCTTATCGGGGAGCTGTTTTTT
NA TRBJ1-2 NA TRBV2 CASSDIVTGVGYTF TGTGCCAGCAGTGATATTGTGACAGGCGTTGGCTACACCTTC
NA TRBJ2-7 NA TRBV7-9 CASSLFGVAYEQYF TGTGCCAGCAGCTTATTCGGGGTTGCCTACGAGCAGTACTTC
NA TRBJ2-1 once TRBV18 CASSLGGPGDEQFF TGTGCCAGCTCACTAGGGGGGCCCGGCGATGAGCAGTTCTTC
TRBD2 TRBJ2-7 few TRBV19 CASTPRAGGDFYEQYF TGTGCCAGTACCCCTCGGGCGGGGGGGGATTTCTACGAGCAGTACTTC
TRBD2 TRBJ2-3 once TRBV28 CASNGGTSTDTQYF TGTGCCAGCAACGGGGGGACGAGCACAGATACGCAGTATTTT
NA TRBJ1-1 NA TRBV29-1 CSGGLGSKAFF TGCAGCGGGGGGTTGGGTTCGAAAGCTTTCTTT
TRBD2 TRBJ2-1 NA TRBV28 CASSTRGSGDNEQFF TGTGCCAGCAGTACCCGTGGTAGCGGGGACAATGAGCAGTTCTTC
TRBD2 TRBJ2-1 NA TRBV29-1 CSVAAGVLGNEQFF TGCAGCGTTGCAGCGGGAGTTCTTGGCAATGAGCAGTTCTTC
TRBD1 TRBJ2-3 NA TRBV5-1 CASSLTGASTDTQYF TGCGCCAGCAGCTTGACAGGGGCGAGCACAGATACGCAGTATTTT
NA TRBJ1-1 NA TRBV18 CASSGVEYMNTEAFF TGTGCCAGCTCAGGGGTAGAGTACATGAACACTGAAGCTTTCTTT
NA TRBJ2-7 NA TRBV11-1 CASRLGTLQSYEQYF TGTGCCAGCAGACTCGGGACCCTACAATCCTACGAGCAGTACTTC
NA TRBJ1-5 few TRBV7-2 CASSLAGDQPQHF TGTGCCAGCAGCTTAGCGGGTGATCAGCCCCAGCATTTT